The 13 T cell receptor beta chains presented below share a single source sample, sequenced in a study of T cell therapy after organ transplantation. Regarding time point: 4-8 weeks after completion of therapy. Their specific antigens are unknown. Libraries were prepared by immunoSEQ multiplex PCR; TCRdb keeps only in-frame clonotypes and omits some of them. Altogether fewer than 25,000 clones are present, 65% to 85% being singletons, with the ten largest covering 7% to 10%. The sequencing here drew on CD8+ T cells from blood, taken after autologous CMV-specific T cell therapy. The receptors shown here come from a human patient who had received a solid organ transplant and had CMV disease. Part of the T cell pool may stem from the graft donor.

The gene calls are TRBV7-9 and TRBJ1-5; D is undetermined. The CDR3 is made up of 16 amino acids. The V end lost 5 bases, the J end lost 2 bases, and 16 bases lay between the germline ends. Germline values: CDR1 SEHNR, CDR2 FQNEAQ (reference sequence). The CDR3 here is CASSNSRGWGNQPQHF. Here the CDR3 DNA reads TGTGCCAGCAGCAATAGTCGGGGTTGGGGCAATCAGCCCCAGCATTTT.

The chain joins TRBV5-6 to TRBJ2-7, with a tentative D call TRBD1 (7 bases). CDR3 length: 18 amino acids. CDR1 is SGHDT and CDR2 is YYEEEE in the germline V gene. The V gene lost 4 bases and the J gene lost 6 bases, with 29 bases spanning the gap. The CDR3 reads CASSKEGGYAGSRGEQYF. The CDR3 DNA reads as TGTGCCAGCAGCAAAGAAGGGGGCTACGCGGGATCTCGGGGCGAGCAGTACTTC. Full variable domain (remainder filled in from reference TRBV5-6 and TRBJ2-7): DAGVTQSPTHLIKTRGQQVTLRCSPKSGHDTVSWYQQALGQGPQFIFQYYEEEERQRGNFPDRFSGHQFPNYSSELNVNALLLGDSALYLCASSKEGGYAGSRGEQYFGPGTRLTVT.

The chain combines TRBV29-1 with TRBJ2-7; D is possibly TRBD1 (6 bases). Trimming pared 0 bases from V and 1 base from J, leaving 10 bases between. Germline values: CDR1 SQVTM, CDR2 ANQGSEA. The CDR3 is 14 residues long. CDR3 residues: CSVEEGRGSYEQYF. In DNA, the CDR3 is TGCAGCGTTGAAGAGGGCAGGGGTTCCTACGAGCAGTACTTC.

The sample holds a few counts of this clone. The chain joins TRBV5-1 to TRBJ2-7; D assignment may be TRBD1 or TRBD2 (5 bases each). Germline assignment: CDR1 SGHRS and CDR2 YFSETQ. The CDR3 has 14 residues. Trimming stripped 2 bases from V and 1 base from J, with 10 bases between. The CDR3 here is CASSFDWGSYEQYF. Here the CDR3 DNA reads TGCGCCAGCAGCTTCGACTGGGGGTCCTACGAGCAGTACTTC.

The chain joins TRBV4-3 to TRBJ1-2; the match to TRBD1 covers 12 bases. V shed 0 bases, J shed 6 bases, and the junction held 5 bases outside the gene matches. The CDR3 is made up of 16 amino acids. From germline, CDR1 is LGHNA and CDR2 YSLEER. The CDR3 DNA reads TGCGCCAGCAGCCAAGAAGGGACAGGGGGCTGGGATGGCTACACCTTC. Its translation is CASSQEGTGGWDGYTF.

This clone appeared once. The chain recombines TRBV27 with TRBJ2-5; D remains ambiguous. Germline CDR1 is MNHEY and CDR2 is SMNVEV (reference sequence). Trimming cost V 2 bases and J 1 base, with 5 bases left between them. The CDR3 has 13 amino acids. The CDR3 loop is CASSLISQETQYF. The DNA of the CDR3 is TGTGCCAGCAGTTTAATATCCCAAGAGACCCAGTACTTC.

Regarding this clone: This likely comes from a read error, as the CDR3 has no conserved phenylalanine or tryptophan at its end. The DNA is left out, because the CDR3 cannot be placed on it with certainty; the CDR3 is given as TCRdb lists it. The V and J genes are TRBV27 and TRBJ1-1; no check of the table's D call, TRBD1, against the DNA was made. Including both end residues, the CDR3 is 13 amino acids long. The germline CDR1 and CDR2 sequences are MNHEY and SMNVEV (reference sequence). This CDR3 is CASSSTRGTLAVS.

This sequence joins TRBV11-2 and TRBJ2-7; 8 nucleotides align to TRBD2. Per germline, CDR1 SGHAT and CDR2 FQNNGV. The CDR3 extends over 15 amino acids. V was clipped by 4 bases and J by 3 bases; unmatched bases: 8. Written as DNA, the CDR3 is TGTGCCAGCAGCTCGGGAGCGGGAGTGATCTACGAGCAGTACTTC. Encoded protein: CASSSGAGVIYEQYF.

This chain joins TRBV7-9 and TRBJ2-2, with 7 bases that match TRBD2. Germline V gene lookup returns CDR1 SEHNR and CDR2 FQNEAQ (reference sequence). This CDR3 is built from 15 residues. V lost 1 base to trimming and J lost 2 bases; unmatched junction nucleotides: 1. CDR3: CASSLGGGNTGELFF. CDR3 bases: TGTGCCAGCAGCTTAGGCGGGGGAAACACCGGGGAGCTGTTTTTT. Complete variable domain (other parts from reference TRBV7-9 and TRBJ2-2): DTGVSQNPRHKITKRGQNVTFRCDPISEHNRLYWYRQTLGQGPEFLTYFQNEAQLEKSRLLSDRFSAERPKGSFSTLEIQRTEQGDSAMYLCASSLGGGNTGELFFGEGSRLTVL.

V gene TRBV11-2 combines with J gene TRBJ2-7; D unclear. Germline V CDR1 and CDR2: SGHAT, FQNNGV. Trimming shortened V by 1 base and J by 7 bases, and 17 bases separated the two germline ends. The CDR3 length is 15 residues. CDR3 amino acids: CASSLVSRPTGEQYF. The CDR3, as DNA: TGTGCCAGCAGCTTAGTAAGCAGACCTACGGGTGAGCAGTACTTC.

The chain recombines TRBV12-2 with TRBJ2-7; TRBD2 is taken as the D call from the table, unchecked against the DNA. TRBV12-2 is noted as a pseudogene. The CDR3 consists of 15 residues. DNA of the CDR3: TGTGCAAGTCGCCCACTAGCTATTAGGGTCTACGAGCAGTACTTC. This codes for CASRPLAIRVYEQYF.

The CDR3 nucleotides read TGTGCCAGCAGCTCAGGGGAAGAGGAGTCTAATGAAAAACTGTTTTTT. Translating it yields CASSSGEEESNEKLFF. The chain uses TRBV6-6 and TRBJ1-4, with D perhaps TRBD1 (6 bases). The germline V gene has CDR1 MNHNY and CDR2 SVGAGI (reference sequence). There are 16 residues in the CDR3. The germline V and J ends were trimmed by 6 bases and 3 bases, with 17 bases remaining between them.

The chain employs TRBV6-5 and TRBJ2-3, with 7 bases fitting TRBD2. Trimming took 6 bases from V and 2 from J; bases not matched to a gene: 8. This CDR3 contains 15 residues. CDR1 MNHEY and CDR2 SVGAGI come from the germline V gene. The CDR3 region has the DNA TGTGCCAGCAGCTCCACTAGCGTCCCCACAGATACGCAGTATTTT. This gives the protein CASSSTSVPTDTQYF.